This T cell receptor beta chain is drawn from a study of PD-1 blockade in classical Hodgkin lymphoma. The CDR3 loop spans 18 amino acids. From germline, CDR1 is SSHAT and CDR2 FNYEAQ (reference sequence). All trial patients relapsed after autologous stem cell transplantation. Measured with immunoSEQ multiplex PCR; TCRdb has only the in-frame clones, and not every one. The sample lists 5,000 to 6,000 clones; 63% were seen once. A word on this clone: Relative to the germline gene, one junction end is altered; a read error may explain this.

Sample: peripheral blood mononuclear cells (PBMCs), taken at baseline. The chain carries TRBV7-7 and TRBJ2-5; 12 positions match TRBD2. The receptor was isolated from a human donor with classical Hodgkin lymphoma. CDR3 region: CASSLGLAGPHSQETQYF. In DNA form, the CDR3 reads TGTGCTAGCAGCCTAGGACTAGCGGGGCCTCACTCACAAGAGACCCAGTACTTC. Variable domain in full (rest from reference TRBV7-7 and TRBJ2-5): GAGVSQSPRYKVTKRGQDVTLRCDPISSHATLYWYQQALGQGPEFLTYFNYEAQPDKSGLPSDRFSAERPEGSISTLTIQRTEQRDSAMYRCASSLGLAGPHSQETQYFGPGTRLLVL.